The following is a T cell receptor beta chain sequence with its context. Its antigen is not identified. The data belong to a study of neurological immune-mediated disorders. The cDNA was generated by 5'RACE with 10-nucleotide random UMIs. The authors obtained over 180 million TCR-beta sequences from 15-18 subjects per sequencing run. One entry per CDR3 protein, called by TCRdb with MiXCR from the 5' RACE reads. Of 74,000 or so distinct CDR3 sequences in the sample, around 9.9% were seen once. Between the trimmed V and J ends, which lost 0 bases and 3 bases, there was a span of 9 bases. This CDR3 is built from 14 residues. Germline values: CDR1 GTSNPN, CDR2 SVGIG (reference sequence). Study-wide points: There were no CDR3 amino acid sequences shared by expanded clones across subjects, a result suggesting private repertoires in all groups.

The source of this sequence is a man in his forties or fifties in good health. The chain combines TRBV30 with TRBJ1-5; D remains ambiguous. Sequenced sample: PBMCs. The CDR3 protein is CAWSVTGYNQPQHF. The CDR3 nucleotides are TGTGCCTGGAGTGTAACCGGCTACAATCAGCCCCAGCATTTT. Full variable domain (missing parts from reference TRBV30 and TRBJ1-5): SQTIHQWPATLVQPVGSPLSLECTVEGTSNPNLYWYRQAAGRGLQLLFYSVGIGQISSEVPQNLSASRPQDRQFILSSKKLLLSDSGFYLCAWSVTGYNQPQHFGDGTRLSIL.